These 22 T cell receptor beta chains were all obtained from the same sample, sequenced in a study of cytomegalovirus exposure and HLA in healthy donors. It was with 60 Vbeta and 13 Jbeta primers that the PCR ran. This table comes from immunoSEQ multiplex PCR, and its TCRdb copy is limited to in-frame clones, with some not included. This table holds over 150,000 clones, roughly three quarters found once. Specimen: PBMCs. The receptors were sampled from a woman aged 45-60 years in good health and CMV-seropositive.

The chain is built from TRBV27 and TRBJ2-2; perhaps TRBD2 as D (6 bases). Germline loops: CDR1 MNHEY, CDR2 SMNVEV (reference sequence). With 6 bases removed from V and 0 bases from J, the gap between germline ends came to 14 bases. This CDR3 has 16 amino acids. The CDR3 DNA is TGTGCCAGCAGCCAGGCCGGGACTTCGAACACCGGGGAGCTGTTTTTT. It is translated as CASSQAGTSNTGELFF.

This chain joins TRBV30 and TRBJ2-5; tentative D call: TRBD2 (6 bases). Germline CDR1 reads GTSNPN; CDR2 reads SVGIG (reference sequence). The CDR3 consists of 10 residues. The V end was cut by 5 bases, the J end by 5 bases, with 6 bases between. The CDR3 DNA sequence: TGTGCCTGGGGGGGGGAGACCCAGTACTTC. It codes for CAWGGETQYF.

This chain joins TRBV11-1 and TRBJ2-1; D is undetermined. The CDR3 is 13 amino acids. The germline V and J ends were trimmed by 5 bases and 1 base, with 6 bases remaining between them. Germline CDR1 reads SGHAT; CDR2 reads FQDESV (reference sequence). In nucleotides, the CDR3 is TGTGCCAGCAGCCCCCGGTCCTACAATGAGCAGTTCTTC. Its protein product is CASSPRSYNEQFF.

The chain carries TRBV21-1 and TRBJ2-2; TRBD1, the table's D call, was not compared with the DNA. TRBV21-1 has pseudogene status. There are 15 residues in the CDR3. The chain's CDR3 is CASSNIGHNTGELFF. The CDR3 bases are TGTGCCAGCAGCAACATAGGACACAACACCGGGGAGCTGTTTTTT.

The chain links TRBV5-6 to TRBJ2-1, with 10 bases identical to TRBD2. V was clipped by 4 bases and J by 7 bases; unmatched bases: 8. The germline V gene encodes CDR1 SGHDT and CDR2 YYEEEE. The CDR3 contains 15 residues. The DNA of the CDR3 is TGTGCCAGCAGCCCCCTCGGGACTAGCGCTAATGAGCAGTTCTTC. It encodes CASSPLGTSANEQFF.

J is TRBJ1-2 and V is TRBV6-1, with D tentatively TRBD1 (6 bases). The germline V and J ends were trimmed by 6 bases and 8 bases, with 16 bases remaining between them. The CDR3 is 13 residues long. Looked up from germline, CDR1 is MNHNS and CDR2 is SASEGT. CDR3 DNA sequence: TGTGCCAGCAGACTGGGGGCAGGGAGAGGCTACACCTTC. Residues: CASRLGAGRGYTF.

V and J are TRBV2 and TRBJ1-1; 8 nucleotides line up with TRBD1. V was pared by 7 bases and J by 7 bases, with 5 bases of the junction left unmatched. The CDR3 runs to 12 residues. The germline V gene has CDR1 SNHLY and CDR2 FYNNEI. CDR3 DNA sequence: TGTGCCAGCACTAACAGGGGGATTGAAGCTTTCTTT. This codes for CASTNRGIEAFF.

This chain uses TRBV19 with TRBJ2-2; TRBD2 is a possible D gene (6 bases). Germline assignment: CDR1 LNHDA and CDR2 SQIVND (reference sequence). The CDR3 loop spans 15 amino acids. The ends were cut back, 5 bases at V and 3 bases at J, with 13 bases in the middle. CDR3 coding DNA: TGTGCCAGTAGTTCCGGACTATCGGACACCGGGGAGCTGTTTTTT. This translates into CASSSGLSDTGELFF.

This clone occurred once. The chain links TRBV10-1 to TRBJ2-1; TRBD2 agrees at 11 bases. V trimming: 3 bases; J trimming: 6 bases; junction bases outside the gene matches: 1. CDR3 length: 14 amino acids. Germline assignment: CDR1 WNHNN and CDR2 SYGVQD (reference sequence). The CDR3 DNA follows: TGCGCCAGCAGTGAACTAGCGGGGGCCAATGAGCAGTTCTTC. Amino acids: CASSELAGANEQFF.

This chain joins TRBV14 and TRBJ2-5; 13 bases are shared with TRBD2. V shed 0 bases and J 2 bases; nucleotides not matched to a gene: 3. The CDR3 length is 17 residues. CDR1 SGHDN and CDR2 FVKESK come from the germline V gene. CDR3 nucleotide sequence: TGTGCCAGCAGCCAAGATGGGGGACTAGCGGGACAAGAGACCCAGTACTTC. This encodes CASSQDGGLAGQETQYF. The full variable domain, in which reference TRBV14 and TRBJ2-5 provide the parts outside the CDR3, is EAGVTQFPSHSVIEKGQTVTLRCDPISGHDNLYWYRRVMGKEIKFLLHFVKESKQDESGMPNNRFLAERTGGTYSTLKVQPAELEDSGVYFCASSQDGGLAGQETQYFGPGTRLLVL.

The CDR3 protein is CASSFWSTGETEAFF. The CDR3 region has the DNA TGTGCCAGCAGCTTCTGGTCGACAGGGGAAACTGAAGCTTTCTTT. V and J are TRBV28 and TRBJ1-1; 8 nucleotides line up with TRBD1. The CDR3 sequence is 15 residues long. V shed 6 bases and J 5 bases; nucleotides not matched to a gene: 11. Per germline, CDR1 MDHEN and CDR2 SYDVKM.

CDR3 protein: CASSPPPGTGGLQETQYF. DNA of the CDR3: TGTGCCAGCTCACCACCCCCCGGGACAGGGGGCCTCCAAGAGACCCAGTACTTC. The chain links TRBV18 to TRBJ2-5, with TRBD1 matching 12 bases. Trimming cost V 0 bases and J 1 base; bases outside gene matches: 6. Per the germline V gene, CDR1 is KGHSH and CDR2 is LQKENI. The CDR3 is 18 residues long. The variable domain in full, completed from reference TRBV18 and TRBJ2-5, reads NAGVMQNPRHLVRRRGQEARLRCSPMKGHSHVYWYRQLPEEGLKFMVYLQKENIIDESGMPKERFSAEFPKEGPSILRIQQVVRGDSAAYFCASSPPPGTGGLQETQYFGPGTRLLVL.

This chain joins TRBV5-4 and TRBJ2-5; D might be TRBD2 (7 bases). This CDR3 is built from 15 residues. The germline gives CDR1 SGHNT, CDR2 YYREEE (reference sequence). The V end was cut by 0 bases, the J end by 3 bases, with 12 bases between. The CDR3 region has the DNA TGTGCCAGCAGCTTGGCCGGGGGGCTAAAAGAGACCCAGTACTTC. Translation gives CASSLAGGLKETQYF.

Here the CDR3 reads CASSLTSANTGELFF. The CDR3 DNA is TGCGCCAGCAGCTTGACTAGCGCTAACACCGGGGAGCTGTTTTTT. The chain has TRBV5-1 and TRBJ2-2; 7 bases match TRBD2. CDR1 is SGHRS, CDR2 YFSETQ, per germline. J lost 2 bases, V lost 1 base, and 2 bases had no gene match. This CDR3 has 15 residues. Full variable domain (missing parts from reference TRBV5-1 and TRBJ2-2): KAGVTQTPRYLIKTRGQQVTLSCSPISGHRSVSWYQQTPGQGLQFLFEYFSETQRNKGNFPGRFSGRQFSNSRSEMNVSTLELGDSALYLCASSLTSANTGELFFGEGSRLTVL.

This clone was seen more than once but under ten times. The DNA of the CDR3 is TGTGCCAGCAGCTTGGTAGGGACAGCTGGTAACTATGGCTACACCTTC. Its translation: CASSLVGTAGNYGYTF. The V call is TRBV5-4, the J call TRBJ1-2; 7 bases align to TRBD1. Germline CDR1 and CDR2: SGHNT and YYREEE (reference sequence). Unmatched junction bases numbered 6, after V lost 0 bases and J lost 1 base. The CDR3 extends over 16 amino acids.

The chain couples TRBV7-2 to TRBJ1-1, with TRBD1 identical over 7 bases. The V gene end was trimmed by 7 bases and the J gene end by 1 base; junction bases not matched to a gene: 3. Germline CDR1 SGHTA, CDR2 FQGNSA. The CDR3 consists of 13 residues. CDR3 sequence (DNA): TGTGCCAGCACCCAGGGGGGGAACACTGAAGCTTTCTTT. Translation gives CASTQGGNTEAFF.

This chain uses TRBV5-1 with TRBJ2-5, with 8 nucleotides matching TRBD1. The V gene end was trimmed by 4 bases and the J gene end by 5 bases; junction bases not matched to a gene: 4. CDR1 and CDR2 from the germline V gene are SGHRS and YFSETQ. The CDR3 length is 13 residues. The CDR3 region has the DNA TGCGCCAGCAGCGCCAGGGGGCTGGAGACCCAGTACTTC. Amino acids: CASSARGLETQYF.

In the case of this clone: Compared with germline, one end of the junction differs, possibly owing to a read error. The chain carries TRBV27 and TRBJ2-6, with 9 bases that match TRBD1. CDR3 length equals 18 residues. The V gene's germline CDR1 is MNHEY and CDR2 SMNVEV (reference sequence). For the CDR3, the DNA is TGTGCCAGCAGTTTGGGGACAGGGTACCACTCTGGGGCCAACGGCCTGACTTTC. Amino acids: CASSLGTGYHSGANGLTF.

The rearrangement uses TRBV28 and TRBJ1-2, with 7 bases aligning to TRBD1. The CDR3 covers 12 residues. The V and J ends lost 6 bases and 8 bases, in that order; junction bases with no gene match: 6. CDR1 is MDHEN, CDR2 SYDVKM, per germline. The CDR3 sequence: CASSDRARGYTF. As DNA, the CDR3 is TGTGCCAGCAGCGACAGGGCAAGGGGCTACACCTTC.

The gene calls are TRBV15 and TRBJ2-6, with no clear D. Per the germline V gene, CDR1 is LNHNV and CDR2 is YYDKDF (reference sequence). Between the trimmed V and J ends, which lost 4 bases and 0 bases, there was a span of 13 bases. The CDR3 spans 17 residues. CDR3 sequence (DNA): TGTGCCACCAGCACTGGCCAGGCCTTCTCTGGGGCCAACGTCCTGACTTTC. It translates to CATSTGQAFSGANVLTF.

This clone appeared a few times. The CDR3 loop reads CASSLRPGRETQYF. The CDR3, as DNA: TGTGCCAGCAGCTTAAGGCCAGGGAGGGAGACCCAGTACTTC. This chain joins TRBV7-2 and TRBJ2-5, with D maybe TRBD2 (6 bases). The length of the CDR3 is 14 residues. CDR1 SGHTA and CDR2 FQGNSA come from the germline V gene. The V end lost 2 bases, the J end lost 5 bases, and 12 bases lay between the germline ends.

The genes are TRBV5-1 and TRBJ1-2; D not certain. The length of the CDR3 is 17 residues. Looked up from germline, CDR1 is SGHRS and CDR2 is YFSETQ. With 0 bases removed from V and 0 bases from J, the gap between germline ends came to 15 bases. CDR3 residues: CASSLGPLGSPNYGYTF. The CDR3 nucleotides are TGCGCCAGCAGCTTGGGACCTCTAGGCAGTCCTAACTATGGCTACACCTTC.